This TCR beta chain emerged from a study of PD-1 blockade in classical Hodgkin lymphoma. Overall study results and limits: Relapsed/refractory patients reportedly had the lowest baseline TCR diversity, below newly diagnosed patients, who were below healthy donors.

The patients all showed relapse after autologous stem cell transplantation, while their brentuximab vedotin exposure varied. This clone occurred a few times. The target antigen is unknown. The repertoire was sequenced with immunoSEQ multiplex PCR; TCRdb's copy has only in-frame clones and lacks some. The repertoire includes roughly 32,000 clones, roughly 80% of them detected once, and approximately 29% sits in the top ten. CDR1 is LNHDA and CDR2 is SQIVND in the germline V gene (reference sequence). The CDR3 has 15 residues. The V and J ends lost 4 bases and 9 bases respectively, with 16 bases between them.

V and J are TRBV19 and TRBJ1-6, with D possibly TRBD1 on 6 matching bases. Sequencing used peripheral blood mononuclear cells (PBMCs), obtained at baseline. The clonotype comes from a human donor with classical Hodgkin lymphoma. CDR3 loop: CASSTSQGIGSPLHF. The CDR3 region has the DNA TGTGCCAGTAGTACCTCCCAGGGGATAGGTTCACCCCTCCACTTT.